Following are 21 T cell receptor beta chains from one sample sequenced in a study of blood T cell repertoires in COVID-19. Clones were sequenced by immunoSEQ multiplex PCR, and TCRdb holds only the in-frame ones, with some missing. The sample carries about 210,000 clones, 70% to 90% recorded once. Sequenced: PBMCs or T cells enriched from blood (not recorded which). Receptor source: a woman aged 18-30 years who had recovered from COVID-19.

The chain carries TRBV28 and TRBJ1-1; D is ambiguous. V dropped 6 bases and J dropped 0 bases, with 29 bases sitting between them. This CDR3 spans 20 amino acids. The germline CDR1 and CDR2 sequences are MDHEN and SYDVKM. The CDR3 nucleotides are TGTGCCAGCAGCCCCCCCCGGGGTAGAAGCCTCCCGAGGGTGAACACTGAAGCTTTCTTT. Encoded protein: CASSPPRGRSLPRVNTEAFF.

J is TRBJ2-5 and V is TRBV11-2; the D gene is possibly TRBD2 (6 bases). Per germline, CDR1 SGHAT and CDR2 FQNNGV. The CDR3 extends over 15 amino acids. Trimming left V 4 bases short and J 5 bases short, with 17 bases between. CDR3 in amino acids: CASSSPLAFQETQYF. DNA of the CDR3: TGTGCCAGCAGCTCCCCCCTAGCGTTCCAGGAGACCCAGTACTTC.

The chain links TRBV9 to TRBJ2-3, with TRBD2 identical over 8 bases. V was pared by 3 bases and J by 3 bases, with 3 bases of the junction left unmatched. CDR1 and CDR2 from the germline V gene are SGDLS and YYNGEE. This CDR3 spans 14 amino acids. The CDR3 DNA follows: TGTGCCAGCAGCGCGGGACTAGAGACAGATACGCAGTATTTT. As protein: CASSAGLETDTQYF.

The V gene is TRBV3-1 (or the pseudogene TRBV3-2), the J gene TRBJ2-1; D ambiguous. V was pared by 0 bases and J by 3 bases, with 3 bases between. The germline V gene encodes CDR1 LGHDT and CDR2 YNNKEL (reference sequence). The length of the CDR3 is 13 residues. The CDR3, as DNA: TGTGCCAGCAGCCAAGATCACTACAATGAGCAGTTCTTC. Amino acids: CASSQDHYNEQFF.

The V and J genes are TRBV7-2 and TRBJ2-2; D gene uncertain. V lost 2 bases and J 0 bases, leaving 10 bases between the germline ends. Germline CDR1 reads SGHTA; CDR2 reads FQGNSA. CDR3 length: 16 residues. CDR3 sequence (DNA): TGTGCCAGCAGCTTATCTCCCTCCGCGAACACCGGGGAGCTGTTTTTT. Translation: CASSLSPSANTGELFF.

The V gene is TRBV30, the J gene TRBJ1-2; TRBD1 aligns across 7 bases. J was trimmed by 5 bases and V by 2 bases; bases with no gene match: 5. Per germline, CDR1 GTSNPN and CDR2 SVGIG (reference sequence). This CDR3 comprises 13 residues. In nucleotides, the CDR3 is TGTGCCTGGAGTCCCTCGACAGGGTATGGCTACACCTTC. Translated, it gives CAWSPSTGYGYTF.

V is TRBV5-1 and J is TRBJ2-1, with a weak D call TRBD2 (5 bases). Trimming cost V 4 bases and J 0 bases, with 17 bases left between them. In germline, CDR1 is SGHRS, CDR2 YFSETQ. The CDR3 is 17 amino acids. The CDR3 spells CASSQLVSASSYNEQFF. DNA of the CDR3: TGCGCCAGCAGCCAGTTAGTTAGCGCGAGCTCCTACAATGAGCAGTTCTTC.

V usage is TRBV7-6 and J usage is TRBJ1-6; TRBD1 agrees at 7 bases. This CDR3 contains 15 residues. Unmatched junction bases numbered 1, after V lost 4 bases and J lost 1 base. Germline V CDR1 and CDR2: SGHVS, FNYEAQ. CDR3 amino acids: CASSWGQSYNSPLHF. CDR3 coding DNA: TGTGCCAGCAGCTGGGGACAGTCCTATAATTCACCCCTCCACTTT.

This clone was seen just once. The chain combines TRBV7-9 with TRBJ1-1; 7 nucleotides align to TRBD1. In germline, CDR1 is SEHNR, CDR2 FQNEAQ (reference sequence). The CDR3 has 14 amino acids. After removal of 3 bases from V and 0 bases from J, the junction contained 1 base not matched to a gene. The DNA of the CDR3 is TGTGCCAGCAGCTTGGGACAGATGAACACTGAAGCTTTCTTT. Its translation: CASSLGQMNTEAFF.

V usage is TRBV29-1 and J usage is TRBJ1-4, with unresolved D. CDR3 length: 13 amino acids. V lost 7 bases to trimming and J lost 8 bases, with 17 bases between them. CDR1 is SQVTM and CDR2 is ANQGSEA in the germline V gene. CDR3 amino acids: CSGRTGGGEKLFF. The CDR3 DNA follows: TGCAGCGGCCGAACTGGAGGTGGAGAAAAACTGTTTTTT.

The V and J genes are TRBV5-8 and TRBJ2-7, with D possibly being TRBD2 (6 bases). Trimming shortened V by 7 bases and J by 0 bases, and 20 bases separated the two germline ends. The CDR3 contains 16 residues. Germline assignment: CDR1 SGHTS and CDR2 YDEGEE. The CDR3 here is CASGLPTSMHSYEQYF. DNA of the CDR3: TGTGCCAGCGGCCTCCCGACTAGTATGCACTCCTACGAGCAGTACTTC.

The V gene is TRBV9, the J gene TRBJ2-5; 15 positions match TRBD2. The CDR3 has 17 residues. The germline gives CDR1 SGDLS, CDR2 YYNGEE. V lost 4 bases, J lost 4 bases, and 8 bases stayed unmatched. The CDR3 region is CASSQGLAGGIRETQYF. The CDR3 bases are TGTGCCAGCAGCCAGGGACTAGCGGGGGGAATTAGAGAGACCCAGTACTTC.

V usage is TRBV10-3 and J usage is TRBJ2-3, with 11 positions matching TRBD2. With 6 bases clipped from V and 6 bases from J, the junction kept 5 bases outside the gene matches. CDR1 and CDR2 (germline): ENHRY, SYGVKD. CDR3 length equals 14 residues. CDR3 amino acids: CAIRETSGVDTQYF. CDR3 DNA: TGTGCCATCAGAGAGACTAGCGGGGTTGATACGCAGTATTTT.

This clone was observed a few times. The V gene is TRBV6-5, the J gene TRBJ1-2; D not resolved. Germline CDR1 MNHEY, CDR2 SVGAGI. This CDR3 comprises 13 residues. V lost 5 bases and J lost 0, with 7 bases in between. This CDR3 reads CASSLRANYGYTF. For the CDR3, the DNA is TGTGCCAGCAGTCTACGGGCTAACTATGGCTACACCTTC.

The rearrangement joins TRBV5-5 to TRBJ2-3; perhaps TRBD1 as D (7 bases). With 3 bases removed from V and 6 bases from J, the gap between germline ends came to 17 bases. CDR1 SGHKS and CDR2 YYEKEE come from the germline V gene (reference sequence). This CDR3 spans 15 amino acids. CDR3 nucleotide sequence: TGTGCCAGCAGCTACCGGGACAGACTAGGGGATACGCAGTATTTT. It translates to CASSYRDRLGDTQYF.

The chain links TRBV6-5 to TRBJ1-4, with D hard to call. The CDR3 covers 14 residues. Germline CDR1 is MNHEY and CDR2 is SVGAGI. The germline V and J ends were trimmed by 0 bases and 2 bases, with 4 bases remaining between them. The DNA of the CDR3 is TGTGCCAGCAGTTACTCAGAGACTAATGAAAAACTGTTTTTT. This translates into CASSYSETNEKLFF.

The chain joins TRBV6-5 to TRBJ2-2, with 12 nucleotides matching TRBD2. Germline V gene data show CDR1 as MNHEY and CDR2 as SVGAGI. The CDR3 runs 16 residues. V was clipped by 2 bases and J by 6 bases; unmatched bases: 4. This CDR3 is CASSYPSGGGPGELFF. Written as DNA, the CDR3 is TGTGCCAGCAGTTACCCTAGCGGGGGGGGTCCCGGGGAGCTGTTTTTT.

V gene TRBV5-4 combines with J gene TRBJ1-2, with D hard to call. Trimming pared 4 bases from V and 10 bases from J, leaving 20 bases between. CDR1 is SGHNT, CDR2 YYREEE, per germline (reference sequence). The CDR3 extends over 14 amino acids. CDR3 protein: CASSPSATRGFYTF. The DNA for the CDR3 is TGTGCCAGCAGCCCCTCCGCAACCCGGGGATTCTACACCTTC.

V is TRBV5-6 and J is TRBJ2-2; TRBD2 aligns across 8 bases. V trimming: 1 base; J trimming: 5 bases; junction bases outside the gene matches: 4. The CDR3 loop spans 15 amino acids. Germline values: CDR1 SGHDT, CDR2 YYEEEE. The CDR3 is CASSLLLAGTGELFF. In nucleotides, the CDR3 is TGTGCCAGCAGCTTGTTATTAGCGGGGACCGGGGAGCTGTTTTTT. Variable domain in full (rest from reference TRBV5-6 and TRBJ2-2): DAGVTQSPTHLIKTRGQQVTLRCSPKSGHDTVSWYQQALGQGPQFIFQYYEEEERQRGNFPDRFSGHQFPNYSSELNVNALLLGDSALYLCASSLLLAGTGELFFGEGSRLTVL.

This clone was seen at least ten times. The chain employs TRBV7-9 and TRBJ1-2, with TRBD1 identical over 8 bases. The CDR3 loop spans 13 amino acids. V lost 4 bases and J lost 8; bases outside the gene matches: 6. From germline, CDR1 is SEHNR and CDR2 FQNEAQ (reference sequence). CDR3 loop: CASSSGQGWGYTF. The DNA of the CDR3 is TGTGCCAGCAGCTCAGGACAGGGATGGGGCTACACCTTC.

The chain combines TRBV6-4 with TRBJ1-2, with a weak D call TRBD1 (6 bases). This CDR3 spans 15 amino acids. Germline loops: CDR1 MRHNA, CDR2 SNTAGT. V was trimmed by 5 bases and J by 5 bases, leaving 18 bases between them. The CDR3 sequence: CASSPSGQSSYGYTF. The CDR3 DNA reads TGTGCCAGCAGTCCGTCGGGACAAAGCTCTTATGGCTACACCTTC.